A selection of T cell receptor beta chains follows, all from one sample in a study of blood T cell repertoires in COVID-19. Method: immunoSEQ multiplex PCR; TCRdb's copy keeps in-frame clones and lacks some. Of roughly 250,000 clones listed, about 86% are singletons. Source material: peripheral blood. Receptor source: a woman aged 55-70 years with active or convalescent COVID-19. Each CDR3 is given with its conserved first and last residue. A D gene is named only where the DNA matches it firmly. Rows give clone size only sometimes, using once, few, many, or a class for an expanded clone.

D: NA; V: TRBV4-2; length: 17; size: NA; J: TRBJ1-1; DNA: TGTGCCAGCAGCCAGAGGGAAGGACAGTGGAAGGGGACTGAAGCTTTCTTT; CDR3: CASSQREGQWKGTEAFF
D: TRBD2; V: TRBV9; length: 17; size: few; J: TRBJ2-5; DNA: TGTGCCAGCAGCGTAGAGGGTAGCGGGGGCAATGGGGAGACCCAGTACTTC; CDR3: CASSVEGSGGNGETQYF
D: NA; V: TRBV7-9; length: 16; size: NA; J: TRBJ1-3; DNA: TGTGCCAGCAGCTTGGGGACACCAAACTCTGGAAACACCATATATTTT; CDR3: CASSLGTPNSGNTIYF
D: NA; V: TRBV29-1; length: 15; size: NA; J: TRBJ1-1; DNA: TGCAGCGTGCTTCCCGGGACAAGGCGAGGGACTGAAGCTTTCTTT; CDR3: CSVLPGTRRGTEAFF
D: TRBD2; V: TRBV11-2; length: 16; size: NA; J: TRBJ2-1; DNA: TGTGCCAGCAGCTTCCCGGGACTAGGGGGGGTGGATGAGCAGTTCTTC; CDR3: CASSFPGLGGVDEQFF
D: NA; V: TRBV5-4; length: 14; size: NA; J: TRBJ2-3; DNA: TGTGCCAGCAGTTGGGGCGGGGCCACAGATACGCAGTATTTT; CDR3: CASSWGGATDTQYF
D: NA; V: TRBV10-3; length: 15; size: NA; J: TRBJ2-5; DNA: TGTGCCATCAGTGCGGGGGGCGAACCACAAGAGACCCAGTACTTC; CDR3: CAISAGGEPQETQYF
D: NA; V: TRBV2; length: 15; size: NA; J: TRBJ1-5; DNA: TGTGCCAGCAGTGAACAGGGTCGCGGCAATCAGCCCCAGCATTTT; CDR3: CASSEQGRGNQPQHF
D: NA; V: TRBV30; length: 15; size: NA; J: TRBJ1-3; DNA: TGTGCCTGGAGGGCCCACGAGGGTAGGAGAAACACCATATATTTT; CDR3: CAWRAHEGRRNTIYF
D: TRBD2; V: TRBV9; length: 15; size: NA; J: TRBJ2-1; DNA: TGTGCCAGCAGCCCACTAGCGGGGGGGCTGGATGAGCAGTTCTTC; CDR3: CASSPLAGGLDEQFF
D: TRBD1; V: TRBV5-1; length: 15; size: NA; J: TRBJ1-4; DNA: TGCGCCAGCAGCTTGGTCGGGACAGGGGACGGAAAACTGTTTTTT; CDR3: CASSLVGTGDGKLFF
D: NA; V: TRBV10-3; length: 15; size: NA; J: TRBJ1-6; DNA: TGTGCCATCAAGGCGGGCAGCCTTTCTAATTCACCCCTCCACTTT; CDR3: CAIKAGSLSNSPLHF
D: TRBD1; V: TRBV24-1; length: 14; size: NA; J: TRBJ2-1; DNA: TGTGCCACCAGCGAGGGGACAGGGGACAATGAGCAGTTCTTC; CDR3: CATSEGTGDNEQFF
D: TRBD1; V: TRBV2; length: 14; size: NA; J: TRBJ1-1; DNA: TGTGCCAGCAGCATTCAGGGGGGGAACACTGAAGCTTTCTTT; CDR3: CASSIQGGNTEAFF
D: NA; V: TRBV19; length: 13; size: NA; J: TRBJ1-1; DNA: TGTGCCAGTAGTCTCCAGGGGCCGAGGGAAGCTTTCTTT; CDR3: CASSLQGPREAFF
D: TRBD1; V: TRBV6-5; length: 15; size: NA; J: TRBJ1-5; DNA: TGTGCCAGCAGCCGAGGGACAGGGAGAAATCAGCCCCAGCATTTT; CDR3: CASSRGTGRNQPQHF
D: NA; V: TRBV6-6; length: 13; size: NA; J: TRBJ2-1; DNA: TGTGCCAGCACCCTAGCACCGCCAGACGAGCAGTTCTTC; CDR3: CASTLAPPDEQFF
D: TRBD1; V: TRBV5-5; length: 16; size: NA; J: TRBJ2-4; DNA: TGTGCCAGCAGCCGGGGACAGGGAGATACCAAAAACATTCAGTACTTC; CDR3: CASSRGQGDTKNIQYF
D: NA; V: TRBV15; length: 18; size: NA; J: TRBJ1-3; DNA: TGTGCCACCAGCAGAGATAAGACAGATTACTTCTCTGGAAACACCATATATTTT; CDR3: CATSRDKTDYFSGNTIYF
D: NA; V: TRBV5-8; length: 16; size: NA; J: TRBJ1-2; DNA: TGTGCCAGCAGCTTGCTGAGCGGGGGAAGGGACTATGGCTACACCTTC; CDR3: CASSLLSGGRDYGYTF
D: NA; V: TRBV18; length: 17; size: NA; J: TRBJ2-4; DNA: TGTGCCAGCTCACCACCGGGACAATTATTAGCCAAAAACATTCAGTACTTC; CDR3: CASSPPGQLLAKNIQYF
D: NA; V: TRBV4-3; length: 14; size: NA; J: TRBJ2-2; DNA: TGCGCCAGCAGCCGCGTGTGGCGGTCCGGGGAGCTGTTTTTT; CDR3: CASSRVWRSGELFF
D: NA; V: TRBV12-3/TRBV12-4; length: 12; size: few; J: TRBJ1-5; DNA: TGTGCCAGCAGGTCAGGAAATCAGCCCCAGCATTTT; CDR3: CASRSGNQPQHF
D: TRBD1; V: TRBV4-3; length: 19; size: once; J: TRBJ2-3; DNA: TGCGCCAGCAGCCAAGTTTCGAGGGGGCCGGAGACTAGCACAGATACGCAGTATTTT; CDR3: CASSQVSRGPETSTDTQYF
D: NA; V: TRBV16; length: 15; size: NA; J: TRBJ1-2; DNA: TGTGCCAGCAGCCCATGGAGGGACGGGGTCGATGGCTACACCTTC; CDR3: CASSPWRDGVDGYTF
D: NA; V: TRBV11-1; length: 15; size: NA; J: TRBJ1-1; DNA: TGTGCCAGCAGCTTACCCGGACAGATGAACACTGAAGCTTTCTTT; CDR3: CASSLPGQMNTEAFF
D: NA; V: TRBV11-1; length: 13; size: NA; J: TRBJ2-5; DNA: TGTGCCAGCAGCCAAGGTTTTACAGATGCCCAGTACTTC; CDR3: CASSQGFTDAQYF
D: TRBD2; V: TRBV3-1/TRBV3-2; length: 20; size: NA; J: TRBJ2-7; DNA: TGTGCCAGCAACCGATATGGGGCGGGGGCTAGCGGGGTGGAACCCTACGAGCAGTACTTC; CDR3: CASNRYGAGASGVEPYEQYF
D: NA; V: TRBV19; length: 14; size: NA; J: TRBJ1-1; DNA: TGTGCCAGTACCCTGAAGAGATTGAACACTGAAGCTTTCTTT; CDR3: CASTLKRLNTEAFF
D: NA; V: TRBV6-2/TRBV6-3; length: 18; size: NA; J: TRBJ1-6; DNA: TGTGCCAGCAGTTACGAGCGGGGCAGGACCATATATAATTCACCCCTCCACTTT; CDR3: CASSYERGRTIYNSPLHF
D: NA; V: TRBV6-2/TRBV6-3; length: 13; size: NA; J: TRBJ1-1; DNA: TGTGCCAGCAGTTATATTTCGGACACTGAAGCTTTCTTT; CDR3: CASSYISDTEAFF
D: NA; V: TRBV10-1; length: 15; size: NA; J: TRBJ1-2; DNA: TGCGCCAGCAGTGAGTCGCGAAGGGGTCGGTATGGCTACACCTTC; CDR3: CASSESRRGRYGYTF